This T cell receptor (beta chain) emerged from a study of beta chain features in type 1 diabetes. The study, taken as a whole, reports: PCR, the amplification step, might favor shorter templates, equally in patients and controls. People with Type 1 diabetes carried modestly yet significantly shorter TCRB CDR3s in all four CD4+ subsets.

This CDR3 is 12 amino acids long. The germline V and J ends were trimmed by 7 bases and 7 bases, with 17 bases remaining between them. Germline CDR1 reads SQVTM; CDR2 reads ANQGSEA. With regard to this clone: What it binds is unknown.

The isolated RNA, all of it, was reverse transcribed, so expressed TCRB transcripts were what got sequenced. Sequencing used immunoSEQ multiplex PCR; TCRdb keeps in-frame clones, though not all of them. The sample lists 500,000 to 650,000 clones, roughly 12% seen once, with more than 0.09% in the top ten. The V and J genes are TRBV29-1 and TRBJ2-7; a possible D gene is TRBD1 (6 bases). The receptor's source is a man aged 25-40 years with type 1 diabetes. The sequenced sample was naive CD4+ T cells from blood. In DNA form, the CDR3 reads TGCAGCGCAAGGGACACCCTTCGGGAGCAGTACTTC. Its translation: CSARDTLREQYF.